This entry is about one T cell receptor (beta chain). Antigen specificity is unknown. This sample stems from a study of response to subunit inactivated influenza vaccine. Study-level points and caveats: That few new T cells are recruited by each seasonal influenza vaccination was the authors' suggestion.

MiXCR, run by TCRdb on the RT-PCR reads, gives a single entry per CDR3 protein. The data contain some 800,000 distinct CDR3 sequences, 20% to 25% of them singletons. CDR1 is SGHRS, CDR2 YFSETQ, per germline. V shed 0 bases and J shed 3 bases, with 10 bases lying between them. This CDR3 comprises 14 residues. The chain is built from TRBV5-1 and TRBJ2-7; D is undetermined. Here the sequenced sample was PBMCs from blood, taken approximately 5 days after vaccination. The clonotype comes from a man between 45 and 60 years old who received an inactivated influenza vaccine. The chain's CDR3 is CASSLVDPRYEQYF. The CDR3 region has the DNA TGCGCCAGCAGCTTGGTAGACCCTCGCTACGAGCAGTACTTC.